This TCR beta chain is drawn from a study of blood T cells in healthy people across ages. Study results and limitations: TCR beta diversity was tightly associated with the proportion of naive T cells. More naive CD4+ cells and higher diversity marked long-lived donors relative to aged donors.

For every donor, a draw yielded about 9.7 milliliters of peripheral blood. With a J-beta primer mix and a sample-barcoded 5' primer, a second PCR ran about 7 to 12 cycles. Every cDNA molecule bore a tag from a template-switch adaptor containing 12 random nucleotides. TCRdb itself ran the 5' RACE reads through MiXCR, one entry per CDR3 protein. The data show approximately 2,000,000 distinct CDR3 sequences, with more than 35% seen just once and under 30% held by the top ten. This clonotype appeared a few times. Its antigen is not known. This CDR3 is 11 amino acids long. Germline V gives CDR1 DFQATT, CDR2 SNEGSKA (reference sequence).

The sample taken for sequencing was blood. This chain uses TRBV20-1 with TRBJ2-1, with unresolved D. The sequence derives from a human donor in good health. DNA for the CDR3: TGCAGCTTCCAATCCTACAATGAGCAGTTCTTC. Protein product: CSFQSYNEQFF.